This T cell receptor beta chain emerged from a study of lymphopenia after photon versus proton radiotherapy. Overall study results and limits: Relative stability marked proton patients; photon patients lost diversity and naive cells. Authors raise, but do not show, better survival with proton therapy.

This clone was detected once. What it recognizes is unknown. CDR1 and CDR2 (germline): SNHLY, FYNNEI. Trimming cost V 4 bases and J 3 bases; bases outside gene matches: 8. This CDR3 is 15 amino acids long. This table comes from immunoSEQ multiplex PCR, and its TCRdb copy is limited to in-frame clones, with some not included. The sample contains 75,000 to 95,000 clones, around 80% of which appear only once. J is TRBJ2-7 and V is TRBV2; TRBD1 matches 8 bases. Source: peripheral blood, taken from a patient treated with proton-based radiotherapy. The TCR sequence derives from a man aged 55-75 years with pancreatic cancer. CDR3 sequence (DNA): TGTGCCAGCAGTGCTAACAGGGGGGCTTTCTACGAGCAGTACTTC. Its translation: CASSANRGAFYEQYF.